The sample holds a few counts of the clone carrying this TCR beta chain. Antigen specificity is unknown. The sample comes from a study of blood T cells in healthy people across ages. Points from the study as a whole: Diversity was higher, and naive CD4+ cells more numerous, in long-lived donors than in aged donors. The recorded TCR beta diversity per million T cells decreased in a roughly linear manner with age.

Primed by a sample-barcoded 5' primer and a J-beta primer mix, a second PCR proceeded for about 7 to 11 cycles. MiXCR, applied by TCRdb to the 5' RACE reads, yields one record per CDR3 protein. The sample records 1.5 million to 2 million distinct CDR3 sequences, roughly 27% being singletons. Sequencing input: blood. The sequence was collected from a woman in her thirties in good health.

The CDR3 bases are TGTGCCAGCAGTTTATTTGGAGGGAGGAACACTGAAGCTTTCTTT. Its translation is CASSLFGGRNTEAFF. The chain is built from TRBV27 and TRBJ1-1; D remains ambiguous. V shed 1 base and J shed 1 base, with 10 bases lying between them. CDR1 is MNHEY, CDR2 SMNVEV, per germline (reference sequence). This CDR3 is built from 15 residues.